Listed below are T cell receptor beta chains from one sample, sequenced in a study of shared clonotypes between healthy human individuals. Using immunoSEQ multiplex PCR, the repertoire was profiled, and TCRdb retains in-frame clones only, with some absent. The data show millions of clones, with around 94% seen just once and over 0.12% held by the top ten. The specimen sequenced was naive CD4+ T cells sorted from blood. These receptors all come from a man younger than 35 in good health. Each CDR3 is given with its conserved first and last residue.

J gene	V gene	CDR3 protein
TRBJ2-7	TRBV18	CASSLRDSYYEQYF
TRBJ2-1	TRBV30	CASTSGTLNEQFF
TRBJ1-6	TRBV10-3	CAITQGAANSPLHF
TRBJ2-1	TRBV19	CASSIGGIYNEQFF
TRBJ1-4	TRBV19	CASSPEDSEKLFF
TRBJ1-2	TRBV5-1	CASSWDRGSVFSYGYTF
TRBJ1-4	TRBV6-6	CASRPTGSGVEKLFF
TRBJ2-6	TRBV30	CAWSGSTGLPPNVLTF
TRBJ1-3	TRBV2	CASSDGGAIGNTIYF
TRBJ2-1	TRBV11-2	CASSLDLRGPYNEQFF
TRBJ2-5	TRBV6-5	CASSPGATGSGTQYF
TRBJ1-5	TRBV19	CASTRQGQRGSNQPQHF
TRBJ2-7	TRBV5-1	CASTRAESSYEQYF
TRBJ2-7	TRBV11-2	CASSLEIRGPYEQYF
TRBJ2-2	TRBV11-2	CASSLTGTGELFF
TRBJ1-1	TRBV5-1	CASSSVSWGNTEAFF
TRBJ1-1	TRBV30	CAWRGPTGGNTEAFF
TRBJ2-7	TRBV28	CASSMPGGPYEQYF
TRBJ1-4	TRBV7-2	CASSLKVDEKLFF
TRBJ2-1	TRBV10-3	CATGGSSEQFF
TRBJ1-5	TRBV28	CASSPRTFYSNQPQHF
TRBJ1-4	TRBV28	CASSPTGGRGANEKLFF
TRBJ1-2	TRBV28	CASSYNSRQVNYGYTF
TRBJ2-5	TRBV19	CASSIGGGTARQETQYF
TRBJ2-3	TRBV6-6	CASRSSGGTSTDTQYF
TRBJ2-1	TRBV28	CASSTRQSATFLANEQFF
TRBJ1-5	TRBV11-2	CASSSASNQPQHF
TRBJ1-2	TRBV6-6	CASRDRTNYGYTF
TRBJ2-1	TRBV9	CASSVAPAGGGNEQFF
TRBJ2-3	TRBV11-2	CASSSRGLVTDTQYF
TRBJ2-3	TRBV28	CASSSTSGGTDTQYF